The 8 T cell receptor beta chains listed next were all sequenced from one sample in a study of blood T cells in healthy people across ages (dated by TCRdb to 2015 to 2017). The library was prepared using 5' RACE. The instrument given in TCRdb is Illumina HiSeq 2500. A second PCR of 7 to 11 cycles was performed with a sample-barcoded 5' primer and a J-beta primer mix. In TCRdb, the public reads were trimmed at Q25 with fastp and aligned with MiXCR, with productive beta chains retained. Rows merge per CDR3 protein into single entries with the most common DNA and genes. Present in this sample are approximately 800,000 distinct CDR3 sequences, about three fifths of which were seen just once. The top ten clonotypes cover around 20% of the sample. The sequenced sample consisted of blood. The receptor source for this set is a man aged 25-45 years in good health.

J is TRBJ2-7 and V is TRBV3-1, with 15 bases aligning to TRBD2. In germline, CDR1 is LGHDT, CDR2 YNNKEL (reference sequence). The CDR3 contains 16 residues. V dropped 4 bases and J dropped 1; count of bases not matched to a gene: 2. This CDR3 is CASSPGLAGGSYEQYF. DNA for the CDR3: TGTGCCAGCAGCCCCGGACTAGCGGGAGGGTCCTACGAGCAGTACTTC.

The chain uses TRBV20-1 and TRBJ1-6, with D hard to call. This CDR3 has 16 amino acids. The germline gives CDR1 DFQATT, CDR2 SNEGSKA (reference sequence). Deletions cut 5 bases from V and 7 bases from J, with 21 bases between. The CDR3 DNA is TGCAGTGCTGTTAGAGTCAACGTGGAAGCAAATTCACCCCTCCACTTT. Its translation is CSAVRVNVEANSPLHF.

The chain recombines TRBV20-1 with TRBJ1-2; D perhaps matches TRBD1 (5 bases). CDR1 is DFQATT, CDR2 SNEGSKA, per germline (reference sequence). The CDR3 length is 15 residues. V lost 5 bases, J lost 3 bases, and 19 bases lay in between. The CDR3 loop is CSASSRDAEHYGYTF. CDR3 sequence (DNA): TGCAGTGCTTCTTCTAGGGACGCTGAACACTATGGCTACACCTTC.

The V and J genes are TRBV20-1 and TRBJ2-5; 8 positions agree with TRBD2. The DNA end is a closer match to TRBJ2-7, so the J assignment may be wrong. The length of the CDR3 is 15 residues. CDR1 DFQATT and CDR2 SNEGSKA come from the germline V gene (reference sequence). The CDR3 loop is CSARGLGDISYEQYF. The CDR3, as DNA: TGCAGTGCTAGGGGACTAGGGGACATCTCCTACGAGCAGTACTTC.

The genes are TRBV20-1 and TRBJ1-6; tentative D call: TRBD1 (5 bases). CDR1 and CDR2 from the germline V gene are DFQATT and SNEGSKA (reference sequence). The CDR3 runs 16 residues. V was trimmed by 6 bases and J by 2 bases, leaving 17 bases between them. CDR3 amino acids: CSAARSWGTYNSPLHF. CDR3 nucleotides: TGCAGTGCGGCGCGGTCTTGGGGCACCTATAATTCACCCCTCCACTTT.

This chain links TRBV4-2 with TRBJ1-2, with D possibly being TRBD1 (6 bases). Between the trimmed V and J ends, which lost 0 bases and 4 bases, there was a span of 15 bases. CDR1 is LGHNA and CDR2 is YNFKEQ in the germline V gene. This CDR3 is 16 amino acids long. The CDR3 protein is CASSQEGIGQSYGYTF. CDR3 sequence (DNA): TGTGCCAGCAGCCAAGAAGGTATCGGACAGAGCTATGGCTACACCTTC.

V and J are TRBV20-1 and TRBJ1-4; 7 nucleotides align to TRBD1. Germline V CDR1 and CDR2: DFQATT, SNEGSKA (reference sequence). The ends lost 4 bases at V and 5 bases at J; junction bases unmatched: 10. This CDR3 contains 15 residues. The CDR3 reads CSATHLVTGNEKLFF. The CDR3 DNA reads TGCAGTGCTACCCACCTAGTGACAGGGAATGAAAAACTGTTTTTT.

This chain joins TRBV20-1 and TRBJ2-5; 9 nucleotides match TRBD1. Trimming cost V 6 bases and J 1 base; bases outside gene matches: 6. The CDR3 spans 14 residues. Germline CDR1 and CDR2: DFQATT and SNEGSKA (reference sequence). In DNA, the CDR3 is TGCAGTGCCGGAGGGACAGGGACCCAAGAGACCCAGTACTTC. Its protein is CSAGGTGTQETQYF.